This TCR beta chain appears in the sequencing data of a study of blood T cell repertoires in COVID-19. As for the study in general: Samples taken during acute and convalescent COVID-19 were collected in the United States, Italy and Spain. The analysed material was cDNA or gDNA that came from T cells, B-cell-depleted T cells, or PBMCs.

This table comes from immunoSEQ multiplex PCR, and its TCRdb copy is limited to in-frame clones, with some not included. The sample consists of roughly 150,000 clones, roughly 82% of them appearing once. The junction had 5 bases not matched to a gene; V was cut back by 5 bases and J by 10 bases. This CDR3 contains 13 residues. The chain recombines TRBV12-3 or TRBV12-4 with TRBJ1-6; 7 nucleotides match TRBD1. Sequenced input: peripheral blood. The source is a woman aged 50 to 65 in a cohort sampled during active or convalescent COVID-19. The CDR3 here is CASSPTGNSPLHF. CDR3 DNA sequence: TGTGCCAGCAGTCCGACAGGGAACTCACCCCTCCACTTT.